These T cell receptor beta chains were read from a single sample in a study of blood T cell repertoires in COVID-19. The table came from immunoSEQ multiplex PCR; TCRdb's copy has only in-frame clones and leaves some out. Among hundreds of thousands of clones listed, 88% were seen once. The specimen was PBMCs or T cells enriched from blood (not recorded which). The receptors come from a woman aged 60-70 years in a cohort exposed to, infected with or recovered from COVID-19 (not recorded which). CDR3s include the opening cysteine and the closing phenylalanine or tryptophan. Fields, in order: D gene, clone size, V gene, J gene, CDR3 DNA, CDR3 protein. D genes are given only for firm matches. Not all rows give a size; the values are once, few, many and, for expanded clones, a class.

>.|.|TRBV27|TRBJ1-2
TGTGCCAGCAGTTTCAGACATTTGGGCTATGGCTACACCTTC
CASSFRHLGYGYTF
>.|.|TRBV2|TRBJ1-1
TGTGCCAGCAGTGAAGCAAGGCAGGGGATGTCTTTCTTT
CASSEARQGMSFF
>.|.|TRBV29-1|TRBJ2-1
TGCAGCGCAGCGAGATCGTCCGCTAGGTTCTCTTACAATGAGCAGTTCTTC
CSAARSSARFSYNEQFF
>.|.|TRBV28|TRBJ1-5
TGTGCCAGCAGTTTCGGGGGGGGCCGGGGCAATCAGCCCCAGCATTTT
CASSFGGGRGNQPQHF
>.|.|TRBV19|TRBJ1-2
TGTGCCAGTAGGTCCCCGGGGGGCAGTTATGGCTACACCTTC
CASRSPGGSYGYTF
>.|.|TRBV5-1|TRBJ2-5
TGCGCCAGCAGCTCGACGACGAGGAGGGGAGAGACCCAGTACTTC
CASSSTTRRGETQYF
>TRBD1|.|TRBV4-2|TRBJ2-2
TGTGCCAGCAGCCCTTTGAAGTCCGGGACAGGGAGCACCGGGGAGCTGTTTTTT
CASSPLKSGTGSTGELFF
>TRBD2|.|TRBV7-3|TRBJ2-7
TGTGCCAGCAGCTCCCTAGCGGGAGGGCCGGGGGAGCAGTACTTC
CASSSLAGGPGEQYF
>TRBD1|.|TRBV30|TRBJ1-5
TGTGCCTGGAGGCCTTCCGGACAGGGCAATCAGCCCCAGCATTTT
CAWRPSGQGNQPQHF
>TRBD1|.|TRBV5-4|TRBJ2-3
TGTGCCAGCGCTAAGGACAGGGGAGATACGCAGTATTTT
CASAKDRGDTQYF
>TRBD1|.|TRBV4-1|TRBJ1-1
TGCGCCAGCAGCCGCGGACAGGGGAGCACTGAAGCTTTCTTT
CASSRGQGSTEAFF
>TRBD1|.|TRBV3-1/TRBV3-2|TRBJ2-7
TGTGCCAGCAGCCAAGAAGTGAGAGGGGGCATCGGGCAGTACTTC
CASSQEVRGGIGQYF
>.|few|TRBV19|TRBJ1-1
TGTGCCAGTAGTCCACGACAGCCTAACACTGAAGCTTTCTTT
CASSPRQPNTEAFF
>.|.|TRBV7-3|TRBJ1-1
TGTGCCAGCAGCCCAGACATGAGCACTGAAGCTTTCTTT
CASSPDMSTEAFF
>.|.|TRBV12-1|TRBJ2-5
TGTGCCAGCAGCTTTGGGACAGGGCAAGAGACCCAGTACTTC
CASSFGTGQETQYF
>TRBD1|once|TRBV24-1|TRBJ2-4
TGTGCCACCAGTGATCCTGACAGGGACATTCAGTACTTC
CATSDPDRDIQYF
>TRBD1|.|TRBV5-1|TRBJ2-1
TGCGCCAGCAGCTGGGGGACAGGGTTTCAAGGAAAGCAGTTCTTC
CASSWGTGFQGKQFF
>TRBD1|.|TRBV19|TRBJ2-4
TGTGCCAGTAGCCGGACAGGGAGGAAGAACATTCAGTACTTC
CASSRTGRKNIQYF
>.|.|TRBV27|TRBJ2-2
TGTGCCAGCAGCATCCTAGGCGGGGAGCTGTTTTTT
CASSILGGELFF
>.|.|TRBV28|TRBJ1-3
TGTGCCAGCAGTTCCCCCTTCTACAGGGTTAGTTCGGGAAACACCATATATTTT
CASSSPFYRVSSGNTIYF
>.|.|TRBV4-3|TRBJ2-1
TGCGCCAGCAGCCAAGATGCCAGTTACAATGAGCAGTTCTTC
CASSQDASYNEQFF
>TRBD1|few|TRBV4-2|TRBJ2-5
TGTGCCAGCAGCCGGGACAGGGGCCAAGAGACCCAGTACTTC
CASSRDRGQETQYF
>.|.|TRBV5-8|TRBJ2-1
TGTGCCAGCAGCTTCTACTCCTACAATGAGCAGTTCTTC
CASSFYSYNEQFF
>.|.|TRBV5-4|TRBJ2-3
TGTGCCAGCAGCTTGATAGGTGCGGGGCAGTATTTT
CASSLIGAGQYF
>.|few|TRBV5-4|TRBJ2-7
TGTGCCAGCAGCTTGAAGGTTCCGGGGGTCTACGAGCAGTACTTC
CASSLKVPGVYEQYF
>.|.|TRBV20-1|TRBJ2-1
TGCAGCAGCGGGTCCTACAATGAGCAGTTCTTC
CSSGSYNEQFF
>.|.|TRBV2|TRBJ1-1
TGTGCCAGCAGGACCCTGACTTTCTACACTGAAGCTTTCTTT
CASRTLTFYTEAFF
>TRBD1|.|TRBV28|TRBJ1-2
TGTGCCAGCAGTGTCCGGACAGGGTATGGCTACACCTTC
CASSVRTGYGYTF
>.|.|TRBV30|TRBJ2-7
TGTGCCTGGAGTCGGACGGGGACCTACGAGCAGTACTTC
CAWSRTGTYEQYF
>.|.|TRBV19|TRBJ1-2
TGTGCCAGTAGTCCCTCGGACAGTCTGTCGGGTGGCTACACCTTC
CASSPSDSLSGGYTF
>.|.|TRBV11-3|TRBJ2-1
TGTGCCAGCAGTCCCGGAGGGTATGAGCAGTTCTTC
CASSPGGYEQFF
>.|.|TRBV5-6|TRBJ2-4
TGTGCCAGCACCCTGGGGGGAGCAAACAACATTCAGTACTTC
CASTLGGANNIQYF
>TRBD1|.|TRBV28|TRBJ1-5
TGTGCCAGCAGTTCCCCACCTGGGGCTGACAGGGATCTCAATCAGCCCCAGCATTTT
CASSSPPGADRDLNQPQHF
>TRBD2|once|TRBV7-9|TRBJ2-1
TGTGCCAGCAGCTTAGAACTAGCGGGAGCGGGGTTCTTC
CASSLELAGAGFF
>.|.|TRBV5-1|TRBJ1-6
TGCGCCAGCAGCTTGGGCACAAGAGGTTCACCCCTCCACTTT
CASSLGTRGSPLHF
>.|.|TRBV7-2|TRBJ2-3
TGTGCCAGCAGCTTAGTCGGGAGCACAGATACGCAGTATTTT
CASSLVGSTDTQYF
>TRBD1|.|TRBV23-1|TRBJ1-5
TGCGCCAAGGGGACAGATCAGCTCTATAGCAATCAGCCCCAGCATTTT
CAKGTDQLYSNQPQHF
>.|.|TRBV5-5|TRBJ2-1
TGTGCCAGCAGCTTGGTCGGAGGGGAGCAGTTCTTC
CASSLVGGEQFF
>TRBD2|.|TRBV28|TRBJ2-1
TGTGCCAGCAGTTCCGCAGCGGGGGGACTAGCGGGGCGGCCGGAGCAGTTCTTC
CASSSAAGGLAGRPEQFF
>.|.|TRBV24-1|TRBJ2-5
TGTGCCACCAGTGTTGGGGGCAAGGGTGAGACCCAGTACTTC
CATSVGGKGETQYF